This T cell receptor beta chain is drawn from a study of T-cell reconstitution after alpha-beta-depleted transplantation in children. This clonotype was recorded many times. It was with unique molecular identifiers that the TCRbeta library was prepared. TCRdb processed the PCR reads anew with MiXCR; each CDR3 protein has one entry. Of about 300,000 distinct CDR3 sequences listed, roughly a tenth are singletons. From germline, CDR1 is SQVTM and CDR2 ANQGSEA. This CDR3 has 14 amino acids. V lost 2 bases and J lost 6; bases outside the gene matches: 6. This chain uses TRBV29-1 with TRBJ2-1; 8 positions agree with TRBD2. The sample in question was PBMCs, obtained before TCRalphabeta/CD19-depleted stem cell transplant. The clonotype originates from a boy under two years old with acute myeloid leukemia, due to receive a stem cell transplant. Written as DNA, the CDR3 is TGCAGCGTTGAATGGGGACTAGAGTCCAATGAGCAGTTCTTC. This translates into CSVEWGLESNEQFF.